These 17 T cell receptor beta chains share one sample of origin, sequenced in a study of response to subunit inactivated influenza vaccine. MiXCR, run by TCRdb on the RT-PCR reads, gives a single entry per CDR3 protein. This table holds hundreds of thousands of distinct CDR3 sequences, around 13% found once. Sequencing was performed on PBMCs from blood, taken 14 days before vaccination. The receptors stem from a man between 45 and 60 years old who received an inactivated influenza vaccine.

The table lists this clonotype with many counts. The CDR3 coding sequence is TGCAGCGTTGTATCAGATAAGAACTATGGCTACACCTTC. It specifies CSVVSDKNYGYTF. The rearrangement uses TRBV29-1 and TRBJ1-2; D remains ambiguous. Per the germline V gene, CDR1 is SQVTM and CDR2 is ANQGSEA. Trimming pared 4 bases from V and 2 bases from J, leaving 11 bases between. CDR3 length: 13 residues.

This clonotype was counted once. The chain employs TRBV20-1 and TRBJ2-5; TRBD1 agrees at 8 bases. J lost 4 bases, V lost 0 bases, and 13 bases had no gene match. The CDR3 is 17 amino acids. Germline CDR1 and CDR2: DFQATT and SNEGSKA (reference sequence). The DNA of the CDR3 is TGCAGTGCTAGAGATGAATTCGGCAGGGGGCTGGGAGAGACCCAGTACTTC. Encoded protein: CSARDEFGRGLGETQYF.

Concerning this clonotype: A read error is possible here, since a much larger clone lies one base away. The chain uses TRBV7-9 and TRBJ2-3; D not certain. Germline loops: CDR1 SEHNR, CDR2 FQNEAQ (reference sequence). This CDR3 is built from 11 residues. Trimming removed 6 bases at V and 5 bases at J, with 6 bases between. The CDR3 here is CASRNRDTQYF. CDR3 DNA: TGTGCCAGCAGAAACAGAGATACGCAGTATTTT.

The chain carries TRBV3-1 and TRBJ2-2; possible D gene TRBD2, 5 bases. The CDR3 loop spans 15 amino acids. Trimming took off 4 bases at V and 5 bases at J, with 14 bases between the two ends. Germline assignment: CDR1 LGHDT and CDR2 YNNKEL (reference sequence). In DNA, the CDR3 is TGTGCCAGCAGCCTCCACGGGATGTTAACCGGGGAGCTGTTTTTT. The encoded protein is CASSLHGMLTGELFF. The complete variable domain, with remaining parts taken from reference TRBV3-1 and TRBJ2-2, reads DTAVSQTPKYLVTQMGNDKSIKCEQNLGHDTMYWYKQDSKKFLKIMFSYNNKELIINETVPNRFSPKSPDKAHLNLHINSLELGDSAVYFCASSLHGMLTGELFFGEGSRLTVL.

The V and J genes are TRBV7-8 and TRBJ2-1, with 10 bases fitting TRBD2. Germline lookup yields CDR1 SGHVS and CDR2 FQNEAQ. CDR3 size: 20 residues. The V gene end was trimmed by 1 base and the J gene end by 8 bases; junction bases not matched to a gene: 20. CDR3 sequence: CASSLVEIPVGTSGIDEQFF. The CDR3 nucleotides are TGTGCCAGCAGCTTAGTTGAGATACCCGTGGGCACTAGCGGGATTGATGAGCAGTTCTTC.

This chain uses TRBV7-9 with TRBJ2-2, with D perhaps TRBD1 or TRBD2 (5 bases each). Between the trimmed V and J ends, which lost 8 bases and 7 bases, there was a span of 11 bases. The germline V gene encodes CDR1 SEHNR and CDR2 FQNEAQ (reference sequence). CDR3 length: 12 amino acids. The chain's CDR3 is CASLGDGGELFF. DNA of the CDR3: TGTGCCAGCCTGGGGGACGGCGGGGAGCTGTTTTTT.

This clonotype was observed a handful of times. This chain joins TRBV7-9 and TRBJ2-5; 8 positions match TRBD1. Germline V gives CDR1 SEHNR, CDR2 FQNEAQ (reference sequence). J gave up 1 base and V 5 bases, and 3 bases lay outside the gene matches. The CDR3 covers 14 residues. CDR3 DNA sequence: TGTGCCAGCAGCAAAGGACAGGGCCAAGAGACCCAGTACTTC. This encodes CASSKGQGQETQYF.

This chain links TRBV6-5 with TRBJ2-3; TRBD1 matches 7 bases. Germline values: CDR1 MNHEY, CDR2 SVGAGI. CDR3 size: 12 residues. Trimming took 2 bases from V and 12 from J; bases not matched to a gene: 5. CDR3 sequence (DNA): TGTGCCAGCAGTTACAGGACAGGCCCCCAGTATTTT. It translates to CASSYRTGPQYF.

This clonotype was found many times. The CDR3 DNA reads as TGTGCCAGCAGCTTGGAGAGGGGTACAGGGGGACTAGCCAAAAACATTCAGTACTTC. Its protein product is CASSLERGTGGLAKNIQYF. The V gene is TRBV5-6, the J gene TRBJ2-4; 8 bases match TRBD1. J gave up 0 bases and V 0 bases, and 11 bases lay outside the gene matches. CDR3 length: 19 amino acids. The V gene's germline CDR1 is SGHDT and CDR2 YYEEEE.

DNA for the CDR3: TGCAGTGCTAGAGATCTCGCGGACGCCAAAGAGACCCAGTACTTC. Amino acid sequence: CSARDLADAKETQYF. The chain couples TRBV20-1 to TRBJ2-5; D unclear. Per germline, CDR1 DFQATT and CDR2 SNEGSKA (reference sequence). The germline V and J ends were trimmed by 0 bases and 3 bases, with 14 bases remaining between them. The CDR3 is 15 residues long.

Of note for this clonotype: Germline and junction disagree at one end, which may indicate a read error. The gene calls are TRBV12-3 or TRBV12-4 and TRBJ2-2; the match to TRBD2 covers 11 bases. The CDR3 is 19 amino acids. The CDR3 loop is CTSSLRHLIAGGFTGELFF. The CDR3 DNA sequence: TGTACCAGCAGTTTGCGGCATCTTATAGCGGGGGGGTTCACCGGGGAGCTGTTTTTT.

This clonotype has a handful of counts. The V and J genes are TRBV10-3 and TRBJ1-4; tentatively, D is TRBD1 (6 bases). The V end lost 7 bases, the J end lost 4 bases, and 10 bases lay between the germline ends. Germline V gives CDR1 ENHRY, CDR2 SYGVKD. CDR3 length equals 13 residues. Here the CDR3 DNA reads TGTGCCATCAACGGGGGGCGTAATGAAAAACTGTTTTTT. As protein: CAINGGRNEKLFF.

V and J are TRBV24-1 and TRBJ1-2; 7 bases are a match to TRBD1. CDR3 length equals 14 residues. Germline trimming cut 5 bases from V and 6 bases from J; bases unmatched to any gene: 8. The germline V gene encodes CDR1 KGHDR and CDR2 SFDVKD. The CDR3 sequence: CATSVRGERDGYTF. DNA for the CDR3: TGTGCCACCAGTGTCAGGGGGGAAAGGGATGGCTACACCTTC.

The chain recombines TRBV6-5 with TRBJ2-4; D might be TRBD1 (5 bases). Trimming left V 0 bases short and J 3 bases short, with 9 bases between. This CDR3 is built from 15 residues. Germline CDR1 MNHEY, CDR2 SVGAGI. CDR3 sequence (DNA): TGTGCCAGCAGTTACTCTGGTAGGGGCAAAAACATTCAGTACTTC. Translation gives CASSYSGRGKNIQYF.

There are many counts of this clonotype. This CDR3 reads CASSQGLAGYEQYF. In nucleotides, the CDR3 is TGTGCCAGCAGCCAAGGGCTAGCGGGGTACGAGCAGTACTTC. This chain links TRBV3-1 with TRBJ2-7, with 9 bases identical to TRBD2. The germline V gene encodes CDR1 LGHDT and CDR2 YNNKEL (reference sequence). V was pared by 1 base and J by 4 bases, with 2 bases of the junction left unmatched. The CDR3 loop spans 14 amino acids.

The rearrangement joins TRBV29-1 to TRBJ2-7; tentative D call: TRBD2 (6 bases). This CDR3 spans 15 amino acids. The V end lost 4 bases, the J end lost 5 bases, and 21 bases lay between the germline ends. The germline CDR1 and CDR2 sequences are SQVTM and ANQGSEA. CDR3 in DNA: TGCAGCGTTGTGCTCGGGAGACAGCTCAAGAACGAGCAGTACTTC. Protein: CSVVLGRQLKNEQYF.

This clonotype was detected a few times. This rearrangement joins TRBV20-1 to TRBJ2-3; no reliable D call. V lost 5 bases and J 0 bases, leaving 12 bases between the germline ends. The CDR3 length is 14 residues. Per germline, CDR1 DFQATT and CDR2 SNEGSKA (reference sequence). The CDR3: CSAPVGSSTDTQYF. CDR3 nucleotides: TGCAGTGCTCCTGTCGGTTCTAGCACAGATACGCAGTATTTT.